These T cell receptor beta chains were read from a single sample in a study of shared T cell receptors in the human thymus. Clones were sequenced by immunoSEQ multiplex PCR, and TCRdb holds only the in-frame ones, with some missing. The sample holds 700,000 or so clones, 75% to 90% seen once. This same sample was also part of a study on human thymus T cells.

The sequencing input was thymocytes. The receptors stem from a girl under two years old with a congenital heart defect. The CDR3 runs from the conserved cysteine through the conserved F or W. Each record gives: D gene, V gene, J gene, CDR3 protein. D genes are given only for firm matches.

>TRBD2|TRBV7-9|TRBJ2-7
CASSLGLAGGRSYEQYF
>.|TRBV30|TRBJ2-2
CAWSVWSAGELFF
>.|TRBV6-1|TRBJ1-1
CASSELNTEAFF
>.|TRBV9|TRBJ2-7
CASSVGPSRVLYEQYF
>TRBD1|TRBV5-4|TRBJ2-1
CASSSEIQGGGEQFF
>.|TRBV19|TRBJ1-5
CASTSSGRAQHF
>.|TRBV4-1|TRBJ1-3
CASSQVADNSGNTIYF
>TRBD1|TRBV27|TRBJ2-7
CASSDPGGYEQYF
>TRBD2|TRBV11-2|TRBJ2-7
CASSINKIAGGPEQYF
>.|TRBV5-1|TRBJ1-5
CASSPKAGANQPQHF
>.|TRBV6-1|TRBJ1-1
CASRGAHTEAFF
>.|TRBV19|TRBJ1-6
CASSMYQSPTSSYNSPLHF
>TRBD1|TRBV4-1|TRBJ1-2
CASSQDRIRGQVYGYTF
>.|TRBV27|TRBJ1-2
CASSLMALEGVYGYTF
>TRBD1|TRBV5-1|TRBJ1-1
CASSPSRGRVTEAFF
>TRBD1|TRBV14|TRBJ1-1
CASSLPDDRARNTEAFF
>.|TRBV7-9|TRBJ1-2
CASSLWGGKVPNYGYTF
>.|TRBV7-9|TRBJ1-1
CASRGRGAGAFF
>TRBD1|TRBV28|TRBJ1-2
CASSSGQAPPFYGGYTF
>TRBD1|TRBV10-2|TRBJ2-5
CASSESKVPPGQGDGQGTQYF
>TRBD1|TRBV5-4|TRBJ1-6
CASSSIRKTGGSPLHF
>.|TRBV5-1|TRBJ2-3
CASSLERHFELAGGGPDTQYF
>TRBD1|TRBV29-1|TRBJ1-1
CSVEGQGRTEAFF
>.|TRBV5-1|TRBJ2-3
CASSLASKGVEDTQYF
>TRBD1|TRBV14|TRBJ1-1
CASSQGQGTEAFF
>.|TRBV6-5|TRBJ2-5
CASSPREKGETQYF
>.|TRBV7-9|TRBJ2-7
CASSSTDFSSYEQYF
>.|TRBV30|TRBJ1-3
CAWKPDRNSGNTIYF
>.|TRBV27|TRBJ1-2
CASSPSPGGYGYTF
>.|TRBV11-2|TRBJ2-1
CASSLLPLANYNEQFF
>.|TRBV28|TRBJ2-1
CASSPTRRNEQFF
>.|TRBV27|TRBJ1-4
CASSPADRFNEKLFF
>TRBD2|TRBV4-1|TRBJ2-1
CASSQVSGTSGGASRNEQFF
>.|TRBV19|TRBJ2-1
CASSPLTCCGQFF
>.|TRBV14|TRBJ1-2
CASSQAPNYGYTF
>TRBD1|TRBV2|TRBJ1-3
CASTLSSEGQASSGNTIYF
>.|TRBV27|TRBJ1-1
CASSSPGANTEAFF
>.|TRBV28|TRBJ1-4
CASTADRPNEKLFF
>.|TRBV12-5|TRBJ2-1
CASGLTATAQSSYNEQFF
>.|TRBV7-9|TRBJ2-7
CASSLKRGASGTLSYEQYF
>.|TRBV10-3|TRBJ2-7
CAISDRSGSIYEQYF
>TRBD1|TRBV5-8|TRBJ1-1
CASSPPPQGRAFF
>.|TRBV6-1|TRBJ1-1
CASSAREGGNTEAFF
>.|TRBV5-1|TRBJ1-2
CASSLGEANYGYTF
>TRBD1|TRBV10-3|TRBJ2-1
CAISERGPSYNEQFF
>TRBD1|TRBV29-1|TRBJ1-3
CSVRRGPGNTIYF
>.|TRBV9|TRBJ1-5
CASSLRGIGNQPQHF
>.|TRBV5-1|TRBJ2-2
CASSFDDFTVGELFF
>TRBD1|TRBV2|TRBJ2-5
CASRPVGQGADRREETQYF